The sequence of this TCR beta chain was determined in a study of cytomegalovirus exposure and HLA in healthy donors. Study details: Early released data had about 80 million unique TCRs, all coming from HLA-typed donors.

Looked up from germline, CDR1 is KGHSH and CDR2 is LQKENI. V was shortened by 4 bases and J by 2 bases, with 5 bases between the two germline ends. This CDR3 is built from 12 residues. On this clone: Its antigen is undetermined.

Amplification used 60 Vbeta primers and 13 Jbeta primers. Sequenced by immunoSEQ multiplex PCR; TCRdb stores in-frame clones only, minus some. The table has 160,000 or so clones, around 85% seen once. The donors (healthy individuals) were bone marrow donors. Points from the study as a whole: Sequencing likely generated an artifact that appeared as a cluster of highly shared sequence variants. Presence/absence analysis assumed near-uniform sequencing depth across donors.

The V and J genes are TRBV18 and TRBJ1-1; possibly TRBD1 for D (5 bases). Sequenced material: PBMCs. The clonotype was recovered from a woman younger than 45 in good health and CMV-seronegative. The CDR3 bases are TGTGCCAGCTCACGGGGCAACACTGAAGCTTTCTTT. Translation: CASSRGNTEAFF.